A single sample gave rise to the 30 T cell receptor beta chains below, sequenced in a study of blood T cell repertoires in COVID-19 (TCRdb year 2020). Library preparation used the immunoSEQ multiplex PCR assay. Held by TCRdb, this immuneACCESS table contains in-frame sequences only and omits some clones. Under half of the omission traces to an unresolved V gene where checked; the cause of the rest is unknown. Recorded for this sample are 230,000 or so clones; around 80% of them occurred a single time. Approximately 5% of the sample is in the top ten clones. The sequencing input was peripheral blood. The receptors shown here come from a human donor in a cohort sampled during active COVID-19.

CDR3 loop: CASSLGRQGAQPQHF. CDR3 nucleotide sequence: TGTGCCAGCAGCTTAGGTCGGCAGGGGGCTCAGCCCCAGCATTTT. V usage is TRBV7-2 and J usage is TRBJ1-5; 8 bases align to TRBD1. The V segment lost 1 base and the J segment 6 bases; nucleotides outside the gene matches: 5. The CDR3 has 15 residues. Germline V gene sequence: CDR1 SGHTA, CDR2 FQGNSA.

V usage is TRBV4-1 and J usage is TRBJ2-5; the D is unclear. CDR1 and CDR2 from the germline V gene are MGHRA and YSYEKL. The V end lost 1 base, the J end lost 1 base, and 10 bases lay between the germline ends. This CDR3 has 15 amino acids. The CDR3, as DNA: TGCGCCAGCAGCCAAGGGGCCCTGGGCCAAGAGACCCAGTACTTC. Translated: CASSQGALGQETQYF.

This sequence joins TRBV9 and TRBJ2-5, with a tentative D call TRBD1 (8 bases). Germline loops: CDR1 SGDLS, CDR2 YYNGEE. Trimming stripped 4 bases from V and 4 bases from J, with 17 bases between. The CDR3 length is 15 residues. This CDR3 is CASSPSTGEGETQYF. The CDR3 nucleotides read TGTGCCAGCAGCCCATCGACAGGGGAGGGAGAGACCCAGTACTTC. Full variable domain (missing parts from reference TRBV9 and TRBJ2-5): DSGVTQTPKHLITATGQRVTLRCSPRSGDLSVYWYQQSLDQGLQFLIQYYNGEERAKGNILERFSAQQFPDLHSELNLSSLELGDSALYFCASSPSTGEGETQYFGPGTRLLVL.

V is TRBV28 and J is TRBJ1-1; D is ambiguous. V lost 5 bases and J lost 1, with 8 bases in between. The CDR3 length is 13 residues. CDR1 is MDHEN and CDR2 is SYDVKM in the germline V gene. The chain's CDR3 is CASSLRENTEAFF. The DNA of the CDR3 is TGTGCCAGCAGTCTCCGGGAGAACACTGAAGCTTTCTTT.

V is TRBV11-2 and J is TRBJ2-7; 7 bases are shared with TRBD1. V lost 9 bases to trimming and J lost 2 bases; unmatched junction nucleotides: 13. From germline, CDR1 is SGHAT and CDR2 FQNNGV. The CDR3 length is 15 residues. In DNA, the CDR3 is TGTGCCAGTAGGGGTCTGACAGGGTCCCCCTACGAGCAGTACTTC. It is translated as CASRGLTGSPYEQYF.

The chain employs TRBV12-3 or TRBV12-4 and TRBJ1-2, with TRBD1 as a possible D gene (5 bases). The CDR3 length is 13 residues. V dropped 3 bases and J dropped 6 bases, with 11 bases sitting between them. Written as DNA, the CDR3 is TGTGCCAGCAGTTTTCGGGCAGGGAATGGCTACACCTTC. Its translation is CASSFRAGNGYTF.

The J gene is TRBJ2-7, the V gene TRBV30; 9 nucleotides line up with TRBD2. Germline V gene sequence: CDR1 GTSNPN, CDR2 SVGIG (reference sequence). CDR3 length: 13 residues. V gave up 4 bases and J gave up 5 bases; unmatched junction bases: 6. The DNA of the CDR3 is TGTGCCTGGATGGTAGCGGGAGCTAACGAGCAGTACTTC. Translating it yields CAWMVAGANEQYF. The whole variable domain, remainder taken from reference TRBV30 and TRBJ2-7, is SQTIHQWPATLVQPVGSPLSLECTVEGTSNPNLYWYRQAAGRGLQLLFYSVGIGQISSEVPQNLSASRPQDRQFILSSKKLLLSDSGFYLCAWMVAGANEQYFGPGTRLTVT.

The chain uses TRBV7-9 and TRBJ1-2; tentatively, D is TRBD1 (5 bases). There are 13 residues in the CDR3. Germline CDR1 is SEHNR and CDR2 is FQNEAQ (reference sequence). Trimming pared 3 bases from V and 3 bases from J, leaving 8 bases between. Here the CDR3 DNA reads TGTGCCAGCAGCTTCGGCAGGGACTATGGCTACACCTTC. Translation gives CASSFGRDYGYTF.

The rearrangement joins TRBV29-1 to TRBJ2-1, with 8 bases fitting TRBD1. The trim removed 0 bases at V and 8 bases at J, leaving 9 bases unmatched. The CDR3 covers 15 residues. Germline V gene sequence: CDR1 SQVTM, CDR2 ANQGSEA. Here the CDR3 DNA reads TGCAGCGTTGAAGATCGAGGGACAGGCTATTATGAGCAGTTCTTC. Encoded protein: CSVEDRGTGYYEQFF.

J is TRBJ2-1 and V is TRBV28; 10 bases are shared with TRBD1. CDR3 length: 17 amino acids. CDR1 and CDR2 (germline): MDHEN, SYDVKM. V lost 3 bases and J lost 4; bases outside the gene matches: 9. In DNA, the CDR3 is TGTGCCAGCAGTTTGGTTCCTGGGACAGGGGATTACAATGAGCAGTTCTTC. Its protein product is CASSLVPGTGDYNEQFF.

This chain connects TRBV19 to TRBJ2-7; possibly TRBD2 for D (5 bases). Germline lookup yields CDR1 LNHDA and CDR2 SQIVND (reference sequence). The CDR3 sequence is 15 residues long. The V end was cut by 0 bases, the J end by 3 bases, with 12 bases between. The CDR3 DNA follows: TGTGCCAGTAGTATAGATCGGACTGGTAACTACGAGCAGTACTTC. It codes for CASSIDRTGNYEQYF.

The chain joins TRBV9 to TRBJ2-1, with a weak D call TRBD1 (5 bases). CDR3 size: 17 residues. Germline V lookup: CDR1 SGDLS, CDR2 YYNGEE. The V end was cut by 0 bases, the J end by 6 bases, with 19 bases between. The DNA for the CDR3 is TGTGCCAGCAGCGTAGATTGGGGCGAGTCCCAAAGCAATGAGCAGTTCTTC. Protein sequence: CASSVDWGESQSNEQFF.

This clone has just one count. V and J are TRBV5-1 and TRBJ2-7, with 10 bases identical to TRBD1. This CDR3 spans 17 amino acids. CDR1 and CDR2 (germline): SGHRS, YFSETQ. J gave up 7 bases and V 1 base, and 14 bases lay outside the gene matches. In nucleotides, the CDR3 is TGCGCCAGCAGCTTGCGACCCGGGACAGGGGATTTGAGGGAGCAGTACTTC. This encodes CASSLRPGTGDLREQYF.

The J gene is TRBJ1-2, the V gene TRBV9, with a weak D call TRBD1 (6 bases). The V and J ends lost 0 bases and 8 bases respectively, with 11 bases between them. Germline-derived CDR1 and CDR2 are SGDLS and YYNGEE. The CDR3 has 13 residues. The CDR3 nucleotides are TGTGCCAGCAGCGTAGGGGGGGGCCAGGGCTACACCTTC. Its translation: CASSVGGGQGYTF.

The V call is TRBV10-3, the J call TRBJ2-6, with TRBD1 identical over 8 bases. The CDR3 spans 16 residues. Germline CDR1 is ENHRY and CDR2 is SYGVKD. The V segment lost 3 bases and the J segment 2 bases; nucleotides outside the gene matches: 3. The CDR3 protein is CAISDSGGAGANVLTF. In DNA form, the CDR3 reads TGTGCCATCAGTGATTCAGGGGGCGCTGGGGCCAACGTCCTGACTTTC.

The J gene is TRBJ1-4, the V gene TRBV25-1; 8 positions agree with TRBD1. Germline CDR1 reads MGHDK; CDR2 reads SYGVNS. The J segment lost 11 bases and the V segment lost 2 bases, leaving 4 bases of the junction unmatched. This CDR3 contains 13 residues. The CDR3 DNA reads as TGTGCCAGCAGTGAACAGGGGGCGAAGAAACTGTTTTTT. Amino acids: CASSEQGAKKLFF.

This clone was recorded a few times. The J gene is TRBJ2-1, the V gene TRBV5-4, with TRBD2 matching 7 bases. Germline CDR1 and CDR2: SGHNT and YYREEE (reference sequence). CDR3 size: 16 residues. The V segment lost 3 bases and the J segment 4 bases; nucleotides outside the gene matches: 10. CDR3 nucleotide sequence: TGTGCCAGCAGCTATCAAGTTAGCGGGCCGTACAATGAGCAGTTCTTC. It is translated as CASSYQVSGPYNEQFF.

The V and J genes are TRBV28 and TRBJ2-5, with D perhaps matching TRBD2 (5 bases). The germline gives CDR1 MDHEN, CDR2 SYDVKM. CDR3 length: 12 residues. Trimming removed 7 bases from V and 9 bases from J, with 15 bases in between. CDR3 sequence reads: CASTEGPRSQYF. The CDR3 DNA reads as TGTGCCAGCACCGAGGGCCCAAGGTCCCAGTACTTC. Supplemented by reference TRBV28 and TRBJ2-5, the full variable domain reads DVKVTQSSRYLVKRTGEKVFLECVQDMDHENMFWYRQDPGLGLRLIYFSYDVKMKEKGDIPEGYSVSREKKERFSLILESASTNQTSMYLCASTEGPRSQYFGPGTRLLVL.

The CDR3 sequence is CASSLYRQNTEAFF. As DNA, the CDR3 is TGTGCCAGCAGCTTGTATCGACAGAACACTGAAGCTTTCTTT. The V and J genes are TRBV5-4 and TRBJ1-1, with D unresolved. Germline V gives CDR1 SGHNT, CDR2 YYREEE (reference sequence). V gave up 1 base and J gave up 1 base, with 8 bases separating them. The CDR3 has 14 amino acids.

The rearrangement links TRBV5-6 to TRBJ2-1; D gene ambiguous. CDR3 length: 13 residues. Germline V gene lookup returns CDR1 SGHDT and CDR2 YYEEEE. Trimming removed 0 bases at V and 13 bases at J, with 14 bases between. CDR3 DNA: TGTGCCAGCAGCTTGGGCCTAGTTGTAGGACAGTTCTTC. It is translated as CASSLGLVVGQFF.

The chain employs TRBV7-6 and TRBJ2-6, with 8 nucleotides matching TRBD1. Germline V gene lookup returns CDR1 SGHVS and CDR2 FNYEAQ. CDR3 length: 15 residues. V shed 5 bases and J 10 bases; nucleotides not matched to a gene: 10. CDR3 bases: TGTGCCAGCAGCCCAAGGGGGACAGGTGAAAACGTCCTGACTTTC. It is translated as CASSPRGTGENVLTF.

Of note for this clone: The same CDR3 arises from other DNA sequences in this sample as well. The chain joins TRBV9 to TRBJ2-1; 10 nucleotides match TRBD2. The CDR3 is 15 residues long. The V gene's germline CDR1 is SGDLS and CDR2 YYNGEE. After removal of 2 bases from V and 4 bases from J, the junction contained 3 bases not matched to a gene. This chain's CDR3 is CASSVGLAEYNEQFF. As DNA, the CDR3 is TGTGCCAGCAGCGTTGGACTAGCGGAGTACAATGAGCAGTTCTTC.

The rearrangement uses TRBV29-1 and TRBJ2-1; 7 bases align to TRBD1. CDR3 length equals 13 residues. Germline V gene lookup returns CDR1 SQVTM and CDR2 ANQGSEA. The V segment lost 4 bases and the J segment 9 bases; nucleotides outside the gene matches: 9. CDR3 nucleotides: TGCAGCGTTGGAATCACAGGGGTTAGTGAGCAGTTCTTC. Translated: CSVGITGVSEQFF.

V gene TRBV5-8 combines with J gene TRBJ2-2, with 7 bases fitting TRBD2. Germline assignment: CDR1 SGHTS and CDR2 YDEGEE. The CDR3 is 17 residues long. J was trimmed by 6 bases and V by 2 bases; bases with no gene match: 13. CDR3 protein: CASSFGGVYLGPGELFF. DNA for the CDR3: TGTGCCAGCAGCTTTGGGGGGGTCTATCTCGGGCCCGGGGAGCTGTTTTTT.

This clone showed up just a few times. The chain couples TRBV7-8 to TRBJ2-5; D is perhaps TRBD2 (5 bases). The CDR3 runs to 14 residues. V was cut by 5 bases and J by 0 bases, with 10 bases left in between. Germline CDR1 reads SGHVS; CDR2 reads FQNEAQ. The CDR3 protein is CASSPTNHQETQYF. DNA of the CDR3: TGTGCCAGCAGCCCGACTAACCACCAAGAGACCCAGTACTTC.

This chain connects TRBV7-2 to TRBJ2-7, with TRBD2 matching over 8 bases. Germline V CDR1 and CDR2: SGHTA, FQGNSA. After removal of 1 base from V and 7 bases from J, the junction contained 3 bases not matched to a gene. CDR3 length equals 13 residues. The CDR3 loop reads CASSLGGRREQYF. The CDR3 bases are TGTGCCAGCAGCTTAGGCGGGAGGAGGGAGCAGTACTTC.

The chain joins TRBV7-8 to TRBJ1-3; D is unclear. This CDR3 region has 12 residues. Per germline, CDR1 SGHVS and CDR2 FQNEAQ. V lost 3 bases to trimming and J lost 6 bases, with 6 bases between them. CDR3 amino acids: CASSLWQNTIYF. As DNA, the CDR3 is TGTGCCAGCAGCTTGTGGCAAAACACCATATATTTT.

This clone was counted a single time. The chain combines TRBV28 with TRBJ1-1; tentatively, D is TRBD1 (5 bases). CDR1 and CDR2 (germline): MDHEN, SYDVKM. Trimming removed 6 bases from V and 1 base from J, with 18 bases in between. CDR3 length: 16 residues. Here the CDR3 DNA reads TGTGCCAGCAGCTGGCGGGGGGTAACGAGGAACACTGAAGCTTTCTTT. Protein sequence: CASSWRGVTRNTEAFF.

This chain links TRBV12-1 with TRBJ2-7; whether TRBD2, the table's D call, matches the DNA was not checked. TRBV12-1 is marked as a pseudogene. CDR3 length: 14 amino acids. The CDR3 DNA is TGTGCCAGCAGCCAGTCGGGAGGACCCTACGAGCAGTACTTC. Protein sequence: CASSQSGGPYEQYF.

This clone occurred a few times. The CDR3: CASSQPTSGRYGNEQYF. CDR3 nucleotides: TGCGCCAGCAGCCAACCGACTAGCGGGAGGTACGGGAACGAGCAGTACTTC. This chain uses TRBV4-1 with TRBJ2-7; 13 bases map to TRBD2. The CDR3 spans 17 residues. Germline CDR1 and CDR2: MGHRA and YSYEKL. Trimming took 2 bases from V and 5 from J; bases not matched to a gene: 9.